This TCR beta chain derives from a study of blood T cells in healthy people across ages. The donors, healthy Caucasians from Russia, were aged about 6 to 90. Around 10 milliliters was the volume of peripheral blood drawn from each donor. This CDR3 contains 17 residues. V was pared by 3 bases and J by 2 bases, with 16 bases between. Per the germline V gene, CDR1 is KGHDR and CDR2 is SFDVKD. Alongside a J-beta primer mix, a sample-barcoded 5' primer served in a second PCR lasting about 6 to 11 cycles. TCRdb reprocessed the 5' RACE reads via MiXCR and lists one record per CDR3 protein. Seen here are approximately 800,000 distinct CDR3 sequences, around 25% observed once, and the top ten hold under 4%. Another study also made use of these data, one on T cells of mothers and their children.

What was sequenced was blood. The rearrangement links TRBV24-1 to TRBJ2-1; D may be TRBD1 or TRBD2 (6 bases each). This receptor was identified in a boy aged 5 to 17 in good health. CDR3 nucleotide sequence: TGTGCCACCAGTGATGCCCAGGGGCGCGGGACCTACAATGAGCAGTTCTTC. Protein: CATSDAQGRGTYNEQFF.